This is a list of T cell receptor beta chains from one sample in a study of vaccination effects on CD4 cells after COVID-19. Clones were sequenced by immunoSEQ multiplex PCR, and TCRdb holds only the in-frame ones, with some missing. This table holds about 70,000 clones, 75% to 80% found once. The antigens of these receptors remain unknown. Here the sequenced sample was CD4+ T cells from PBMCs cultured without peptide, taken before COVID-19 vaccination. The receptors stem from a human donor who received a COVID-19 vaccine. The CDR3 runs from the conserved cysteine through the conserved F or W. A D gene is named only where the DNA matches it firmly. Expanded clones are given a class, and other clones once, few, many or no size at all.

. | TRBJ2-5 | TRBV7-2 | . | TGTGCCAGCGCCCAGCGGCGGCAAGAGACCCAGTACTTC | CASAQRRQETQYF
. | TRBJ1-3 | TRBV6-4 | . | TGTGCCAGCAGTAGAAGCTCTGGAAACACCATATATTTT | CASSRSSGNTIYF
. | TRBJ2-1 | TRBV5-1 | . | TGCGCCAGCTCCCGAGGTCTGGGGGGAGGCGATGAGCAGTTCTTC | CASSRGLGGGDEQFF
. | TRBJ1-1 | TRBV25-1 | . | TGTGCCAGCAGTCCCCCTCAGGGTAGTGCGCGGAACACTGAAGCTTTCTTT | CASSPPQGSARNTEAFF
few | TRBJ1-5 | TRBV5-1 | . | TGCGCCAGCAGCTTCGAGAGCAATCAGCCCCAGCATTTT | CASSFESNQPQHF
. | TRBJ1-5 | TRBV27 | TRBD1 | TGTGCCAGCAGTCAACAGGGGAAACAGCCCCAGCATTTT | CASSQQGKQPQHF
. | TRBJ2-2 | TRBV7-2 | . | TGTGCCAGCAGCCAACAGAACACCGGGGAGCTGTTTTTT | CASSQQNTGELFF
. | TRBJ2-1 | TRBV29-1 | . | TGCAGCGTATTCTACAATGAGCAGTTCTTC | CSVFYNEQFF
. | TRBJ1-1 | TRBV6-4 | . | TGTGCCAGCAGTGACTCCAGGAACACTGAAGCTTTCTTT | CASSDSRNTEAFF
. | TRBJ2-1 | TRBV5-4 | . | TGTGCCAGCAGCGGGGAACGACAAGGGGCCTCCAATGAGCAGTTCTTC | CASSGERQGASNEQFF
few | TRBJ1-6 | TRBV7-8 | . | TGTGCCAGCAGCCTGGGGGGCAGGGTGAGAGTGGGTACGGGTTCACCCCTCCACTTT | CASSLGGRVRVGTGSPLHF
once | TRBJ2-1 | TRBV7-3 | . | TGTGCCAGCAGCTTAATAGCGGCCAATGAGCAGTTCTTC | CASSLIAANEQFF
. | TRBJ1-4 | TRBV6-5 | . | TGTGCCACCACTACCACGGGGGCCTTGGAAAAACTGTTTTTT | CATTTTGALEKLFF
. | TRBJ1-1 | TRBV12-5 | TRBD1 | TGTGCTAGTGGCTCGGGACAGGGGATGAACACTGAAGCTTTCTTT | CASGSGQGMNTEAFF
few | TRBJ1-1 | TRBV5-1 | . | TGCGCCAGCAGCCTCGACCCCATTGGTGGCACTGAAGCTTTCTTT | CASSLDPIGGTEAFF
few | TRBJ1-3 | TRBV4-2 | . | TGTGCCAGCAGCCAAGTGAGACACTCCTCTGGAAACACCATATATTTT | CASSQVRHSSGNTIYF